This TCR beta chain was recorded in a study of tissue T cells after allogeneic stem cell transplantation. This clone came up a few times. Generated by immunoSEQ multiplex PCR, the TCRdb table keeps only in-frame clones and is missing some. The repertoire includes 9,500 to 10,000 clones, approximately 65% of them detected once, and 20% to 30% sits in the top ten. Trimming took 3 bases from V and 4 from J, leaving 7 bases between them. Germline V lookup: CDR1 MNHEY, CDR2 SVGEGT. This CDR3 comprises 13 residues. The source was tissue from the stomach, collected at autopsy. The sequence was collected from a male donor older than 55 with lung cancer. V is TRBV6-2 or TRBV6-3 and J is TRBJ1-5; D is ambiguous. In DNA, the CDR3 is TGTGCCAGCAGTTATTCAGAGAATCAGCCCCAGCATTTT. Encoded protein: CASSYSENQPQHF.